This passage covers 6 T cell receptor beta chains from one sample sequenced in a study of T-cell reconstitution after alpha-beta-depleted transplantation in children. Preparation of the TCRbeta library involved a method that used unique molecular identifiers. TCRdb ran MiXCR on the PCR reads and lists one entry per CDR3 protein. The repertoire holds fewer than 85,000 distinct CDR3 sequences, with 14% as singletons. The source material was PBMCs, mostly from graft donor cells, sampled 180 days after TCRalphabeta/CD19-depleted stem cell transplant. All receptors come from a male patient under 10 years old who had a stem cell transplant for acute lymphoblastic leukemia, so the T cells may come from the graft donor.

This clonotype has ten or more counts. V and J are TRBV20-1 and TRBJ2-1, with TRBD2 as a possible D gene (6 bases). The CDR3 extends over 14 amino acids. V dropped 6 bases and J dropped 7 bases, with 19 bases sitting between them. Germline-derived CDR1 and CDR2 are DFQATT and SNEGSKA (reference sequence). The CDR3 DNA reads TGCAGTGCCCTACTGGCGGGGCTCCGGAATGAGCAGTTCTTC. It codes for CSALLAGLRNEQFF.

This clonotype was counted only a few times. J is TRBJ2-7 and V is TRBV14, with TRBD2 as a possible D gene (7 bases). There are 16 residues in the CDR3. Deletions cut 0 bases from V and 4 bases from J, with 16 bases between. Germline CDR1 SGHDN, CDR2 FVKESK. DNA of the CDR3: TGTGCCAGCAGCCAAGATTGGGGGGGGCGAAGGTACGAGCAGTACTTC. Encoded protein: CASSQDWGGRRYEQYF.

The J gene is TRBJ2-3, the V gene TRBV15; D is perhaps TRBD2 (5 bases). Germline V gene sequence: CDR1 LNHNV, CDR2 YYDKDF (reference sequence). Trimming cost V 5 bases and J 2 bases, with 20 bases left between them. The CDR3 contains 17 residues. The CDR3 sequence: CATSSQLLTGYTDTQYF. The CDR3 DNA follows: TGTGCCACCAGCTCACAACTCTTGACGGGATACACAGATACGCAGTATTTT. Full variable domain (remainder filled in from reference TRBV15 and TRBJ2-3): DAMVIQNPRYQVTQFGKPVTLSCSQTLNHNVMYWYQQKSSQAPKLLFHYYDKDFNNEADTPDNFQSRRPNTSFCFLDIRSPGLGDTAMYLCATSSQLLTGYTDTQYFGPGTRLTVL.

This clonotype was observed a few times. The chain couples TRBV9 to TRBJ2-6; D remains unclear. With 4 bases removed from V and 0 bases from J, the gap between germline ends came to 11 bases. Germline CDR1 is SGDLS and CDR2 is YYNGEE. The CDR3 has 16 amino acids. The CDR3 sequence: CASSPRALSGANVLTF. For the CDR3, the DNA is TGTGCCAGCAGCCCCCGGGCCCTCTCTGGGGCCAACGTCCTGACTTTC.

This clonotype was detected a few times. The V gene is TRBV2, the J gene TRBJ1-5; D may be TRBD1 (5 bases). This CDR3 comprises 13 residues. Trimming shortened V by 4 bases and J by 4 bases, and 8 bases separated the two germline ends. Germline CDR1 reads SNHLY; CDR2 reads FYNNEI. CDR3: CASSAGANQPQHF. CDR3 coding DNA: TGTGCCAGCAGTGCCGGGGCGAATCAGCCCCAGCATTTT. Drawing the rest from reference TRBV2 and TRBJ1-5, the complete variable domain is EPEVTQTPSHQVTQMGQEVILRCVPISNHLYFYWYRQILGQKVEFLVSFYNNEISEKSEIFDDQFSVERPDGSNFTLKIRSTKLEDSAMYFCASSAGANQPQHFGDGTRLSIL.

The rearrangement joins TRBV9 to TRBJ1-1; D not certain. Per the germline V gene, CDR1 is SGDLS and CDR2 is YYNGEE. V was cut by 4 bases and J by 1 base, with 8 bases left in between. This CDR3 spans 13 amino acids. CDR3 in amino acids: CASSPLANTEAFF. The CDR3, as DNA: TGTGCCAGCAGCCCTCTGGCGAACACTGAAGCTTTCTTT.